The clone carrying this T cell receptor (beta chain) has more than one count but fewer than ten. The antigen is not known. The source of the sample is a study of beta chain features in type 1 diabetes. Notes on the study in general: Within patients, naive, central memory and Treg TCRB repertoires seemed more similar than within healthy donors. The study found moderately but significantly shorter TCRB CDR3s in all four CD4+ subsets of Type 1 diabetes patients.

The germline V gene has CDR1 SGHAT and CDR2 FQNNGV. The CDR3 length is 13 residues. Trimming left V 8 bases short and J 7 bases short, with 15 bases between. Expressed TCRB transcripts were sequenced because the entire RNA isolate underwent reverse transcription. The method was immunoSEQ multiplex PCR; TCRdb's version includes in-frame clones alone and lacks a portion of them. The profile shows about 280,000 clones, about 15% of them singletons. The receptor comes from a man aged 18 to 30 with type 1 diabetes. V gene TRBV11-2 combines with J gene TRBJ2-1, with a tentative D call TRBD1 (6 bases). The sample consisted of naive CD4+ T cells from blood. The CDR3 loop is CASEGQGRNEQFF. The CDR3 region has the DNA TGTGCCAGCGAGGGGCAGGGGCGTAATGAGCAGTTCTTC. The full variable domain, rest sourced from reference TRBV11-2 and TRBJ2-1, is EAGVAQSPRYKIIEKRQSVAFWCNPISGHATLYWYQQILGQGPKLLIQFQNNGVVDDSQLPKDRFSAERLKGVDSTLKIQPAKLEDSAVYLCASEGQGRNEQFFGPGTRLTVL.